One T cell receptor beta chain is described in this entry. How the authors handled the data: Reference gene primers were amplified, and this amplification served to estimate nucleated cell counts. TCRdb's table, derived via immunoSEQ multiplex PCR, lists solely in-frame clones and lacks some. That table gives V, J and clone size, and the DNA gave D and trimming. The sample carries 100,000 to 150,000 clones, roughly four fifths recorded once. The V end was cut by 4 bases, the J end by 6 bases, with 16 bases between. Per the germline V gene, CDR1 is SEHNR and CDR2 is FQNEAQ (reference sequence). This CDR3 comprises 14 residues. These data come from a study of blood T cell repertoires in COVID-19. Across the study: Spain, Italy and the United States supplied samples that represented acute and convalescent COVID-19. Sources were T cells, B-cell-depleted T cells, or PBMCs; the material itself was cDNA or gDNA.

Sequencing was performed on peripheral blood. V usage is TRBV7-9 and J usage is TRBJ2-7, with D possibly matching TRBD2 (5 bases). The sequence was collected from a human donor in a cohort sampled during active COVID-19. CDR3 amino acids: CASSSRNGDTEQYF. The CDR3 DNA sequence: TGTGCCAGCAGCTCTCGTAACGGGGATACCGAGCAGTACTTC.